This T cell receptor beta chain originates from a study of response to subunit inactivated influenza vaccine. This clonotype showed up just a few times. One entry per CDR3 protein results from TCRdb running MiXCR on the RT-PCR reads. The table has about 540,000 distinct CDR3 sequences, roughly a quarter seen once. The J segment lost 2 bases and the V segment lost 5 bases, leaving 9 bases of the junction unmatched. The CDR3 is made up of 16 amino acids. Germline V gives CDR1 MNHNS, CDR2 SASEGT. These data were also filed under a second study, of T cells expressing NK-cell markers. That source adds: A 5'RACE template switching approach incorporating UMIs was used to make TCR beta cDNA. It was from sorted CD3+CD56+NKG2C+, CD3+CD56+NKG2C- and CD3+CD56-NKG2C+ T cells that TCR beta repertoires came. Dominant NKG2C+ clonotypes were found to form about 1.0-7.0% of CD8+ T cells in roughly 6 donors.

The TCR comes from a man in his fifties who received an inactivated influenza vaccine. Specimen: CD4+ T cells sorted from PBMCs, collected about 12 days after vaccination. This chain joins TRBV6-1 and TRBJ2-1; 7 bases line up with TRBD2. For the CDR3, the DNA is TGTGCCAGCAGTCCGCGATTCGGGACTACCTACAATGAGCAGTTCTTC. It encodes CASSPRFGTTYNEQFF.